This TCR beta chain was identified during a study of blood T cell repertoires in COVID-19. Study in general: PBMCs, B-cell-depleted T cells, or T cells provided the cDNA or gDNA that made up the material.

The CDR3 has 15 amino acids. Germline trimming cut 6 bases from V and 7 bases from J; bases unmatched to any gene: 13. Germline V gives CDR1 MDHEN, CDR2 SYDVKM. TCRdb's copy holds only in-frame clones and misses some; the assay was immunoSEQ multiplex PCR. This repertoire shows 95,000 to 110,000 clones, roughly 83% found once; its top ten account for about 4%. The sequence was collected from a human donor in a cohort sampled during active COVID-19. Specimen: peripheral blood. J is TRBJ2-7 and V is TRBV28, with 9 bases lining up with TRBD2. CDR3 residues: CASRLGGSGSWEQYF. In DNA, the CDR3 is TGTGCCAGCAGGCTCGGGGGTAGCGGGAGTTGGGAGCAGTACTTC. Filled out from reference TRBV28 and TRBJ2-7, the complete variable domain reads DVKVTQSSRYLVKRTGEKVFLECVQDMDHENMFWYRQDPGLGLRLIYFSYDVKMKEKGDIPEGYSVSREKKERFSLILESASTNQTSMYLCASRLGGSGSWEQYFGPGTRLTVT.